Detailed here is one TCR beta chain. The entry originates in a study of blood T cell repertoires in COVID-19. Study background: Donors in the United States, Italy and Spain gave samples during acute or convalescent COVID-19. Sample material is recorded as cDNA or gDNA derived from T cells, B-cell-depleted T cells, or PBMCs.

CDR1 and CDR2 (germline): GTSNPN, SVGIG (reference sequence). V gave up 2 bases and J gave up 1 base, with 21 bases separating them. The CDR3 is made up of 18 amino acids. In the authors' methods: Scientists estimated how many nucleated cells there were by amplifying reference gene primers. The assay was immunoSEQ multiplex PCR, and TCRdb's table has in-frame clones only and misses some. Clonal size and the V and J genes are those of that table, whereas D and trimming came from the DNA. The sample contains about 170,000 clones, over 80% of which appear only once. This clonotype originated in a woman in her seventies with acute or convalescent COVID-19. V usage is TRBV30 and J usage is TRBJ1-3; D is unresolved. The sample consisted of peripheral blood. The CDR3 region is CAWSWATSGVRSGNTIYF. The CDR3 region has the DNA TGTGCCTGGAGTTGGGCTACCTCCGGGGTCCGGTCTGGAAACACCATATATTTT.